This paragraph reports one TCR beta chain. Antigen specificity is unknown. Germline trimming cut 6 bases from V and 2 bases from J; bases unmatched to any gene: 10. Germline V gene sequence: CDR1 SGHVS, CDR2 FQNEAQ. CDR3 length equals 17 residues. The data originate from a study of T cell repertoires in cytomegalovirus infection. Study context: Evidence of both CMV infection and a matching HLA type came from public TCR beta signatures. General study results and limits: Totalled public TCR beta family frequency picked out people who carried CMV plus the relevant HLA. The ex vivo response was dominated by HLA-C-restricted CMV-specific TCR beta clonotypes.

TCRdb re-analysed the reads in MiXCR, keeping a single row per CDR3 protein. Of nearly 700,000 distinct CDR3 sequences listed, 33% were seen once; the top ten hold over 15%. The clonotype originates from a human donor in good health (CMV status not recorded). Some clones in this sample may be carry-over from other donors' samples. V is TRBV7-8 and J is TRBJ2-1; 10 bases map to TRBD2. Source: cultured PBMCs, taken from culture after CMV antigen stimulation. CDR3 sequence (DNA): TGTGCCAGCAGACCAACGACTAGCGGGCTGCCCTACAATGAGCAGTTCTTC. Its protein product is CASRPTTSGLPYNEQFF.